This is a list of T cell receptor beta chains from one sample in a study of blood T cell repertoires in COVID-19. The protocol was immunoSEQ multiplex PCR, while the TCRdb copy is restricted to in-frame clones and leaves out a portion. This sample has about 190,000 clones, with less than 90% found just once. The sequenced sample consisted of peripheral blood. The receptors come from a woman between 40 and 50 years old with acute or convalescent COVID-19. The CDR3 runs from the conserved cysteine through the conserved F or W. The D gene is left open where the match is weak. Expanded clones are given a class, and other clones once, few, many or no size at all.

J | D | V | size | DNA | CDR3
TRBJ2-2 | NA | TRBV7-6 | NA | TGTGCCAGCAGCAATACTATAAGGAACACCGGGGAGCTGTTTTTT | CASSNTIRNTGELFF
TRBJ1-2 | NA | TRBV6-4 | NA | TGTGCCAGCAGTTCCGACGGACTCTATGGCTACACCTTC | CASSSDGLYGYTF
TRBJ2-2 | TRBD1 | TRBV23-1 | NA | TGCGCCACCTGGGACAGTGAAGGGCCGGAGCTGTTTTTT | CATWDSEGPELFF
TRBJ2-5 | NA | TRBV3-1/TRBV3-2 | NA | TGTGCCAGCAGCCAAAACACAATGGAGACCCAGTACTTC | CASSQNTMETQYF
TRBJ2-1 | NA | TRBV5-1 | NA | TGCGCCAATCGCCATCTATCGAGCTCCTACAATGAGCAGTTCTTC | CANRHLSSSYNEQFF
TRBJ1-2 | NA | TRBV30 | NA | TGTGCCTGGAGTCGGGACACCGATGGCTACACCTTC | CAWSRDTDGYTF
TRBJ2-1 | TRBD2 | TRBV29-1 | few | TGCAGCGCAAGCGGGAAGGGTCTCGGCTTCTTC | CSASGKGLGFF
TRBJ2-7 | NA | TRBV6-5 | once | TGTGCCAGCAGAGATACAGGGAGGGAGGACTACGAGCAGTACTTC | CASRDTGREDYEQYF
TRBJ2-1 | NA | TRBV7-9 | few | TGTGCCAGCAGCCCGCCCCTCCATACGGGGCAGTTCTTC | CASSPPLHTGQFF
TRBJ2-1 | TRBD2 | TRBV2 | NA | TGTGCTGGGGGACTAGCGGGCCGCGAGCAGTTCTTC | CAGGLAGREQFF
TRBJ2-7 | TRBD1 | TRBV27 | NA | TGTGCCAGCAGTTTTGGGACAGGGGACTACGAGCAGTACTTC | CASSFGTGDYEQYF
TRBJ1-1 | TRBD1 | TRBV11-3 | NA | TGTGCCAGCAGCCCCGGGACAGGGAGCTTCACTGAAGCTTTCTTT | CASSPGTGSFTEAFF
TRBJ1-6 | NA | TRBV6-5 | NA | TGTGCCAGCAGTTACTCTAGGAAGGGGGATTCACCCCTCCACTTT | CASSYSRKGDSPLHF
TRBJ2-7 | TRBD1 | TRBV5-4 | NA | TGTGCCAGCAGCCTCGGGACAGGTTACGAGCAGTACTTC | CASSLGTGYEQYF
TRBJ1-2 | NA | TRBV5-6 | NA | TGTGCCAGCAGCTTGGGACAGGATAACTATGGCTACACCTTC | CASSLGQDNYGYTF
TRBJ1-2 | NA | TRBV27 | NA | TGTGCCAGCAGTTTATGGTCAGGAGGTATCGATGGCTACACCTTC | CASSLWSGGIDGYTF
TRBJ1-3 | NA | TRBV30 | few | TGTGCCCGGGCCGAGGGTGGAGGAAACACCATATATTTT | CARAEGGGNTIYF
TRBJ2-7 | TRBD2 | TRBV15 | NA | TGTGCCACCAGCAGAGATCATTCTCTGAGCGGGGCCTACGAGCAGTACTTC | CATSRDHSLSGAYEQYF